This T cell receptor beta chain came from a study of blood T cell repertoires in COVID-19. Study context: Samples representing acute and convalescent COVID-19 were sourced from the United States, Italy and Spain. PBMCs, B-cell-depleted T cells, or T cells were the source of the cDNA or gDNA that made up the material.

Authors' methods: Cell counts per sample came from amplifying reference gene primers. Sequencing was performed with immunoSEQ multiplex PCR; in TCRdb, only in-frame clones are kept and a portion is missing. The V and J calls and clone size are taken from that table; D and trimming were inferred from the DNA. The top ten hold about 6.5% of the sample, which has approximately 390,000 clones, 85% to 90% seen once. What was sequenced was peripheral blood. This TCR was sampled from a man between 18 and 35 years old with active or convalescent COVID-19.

The CDR3 loop reads CASSPAGMNTQYF. The CDR3 DNA is TGTGCCAGCTCACCGGCAGGGATGAATACGCAGTATTTT. The chain combines TRBV18 with TRBJ2-3; perhaps TRBD1 as D (5 bases). V shed 3 bases and J shed 7 bases, with 11 bases lying between them. Germline CDR1 and CDR2: KGHSH and LQKENI. The CDR3 covers 13 residues. Combining the CDR3 with reference TRBV18 and TRBJ2-3 gives the whole variable domain NAGVMQNPRHLVRRRGQEARLRCSPMKGHSHVYWYRQLPEEGLKFMVYLQKENIIDESGMPKERFSAEFPKEGPSILRIQQVVRGDSAAYFCASSPAGMNTQYFGPGTRLTVL.